This TCR beta chain was found in a study of blood T cell repertoires in COVID-19. TCRdb's table, derived via immunoSEQ multiplex PCR, lists solely in-frame clones and lacks some. This sample has hundreds of thousands of clones, with approximately 85% found just once. This CDR3 has 15 amino acids. The germline V gene encodes CDR1 SGHRS and CDR2 YFSETQ. V was cut by 0 bases and J by 3 bases, with 12 bases left in between. The sequence was collected from a woman aged 40 to 50 with acute COVID-19. V usage is TRBV5-1 and J usage is TRBJ1-1, with a weak D call TRBD1 (6 bases). Sequences were obtained from PBMCs or T cells enriched from blood (not recorded which). The CDR3 DNA follows: TGCGCCAGCAGCTTGGGGTCAGGGGAAGACACTGAAGCTTTCTTT. Its translation is CASSLGSGEDTEAFF.